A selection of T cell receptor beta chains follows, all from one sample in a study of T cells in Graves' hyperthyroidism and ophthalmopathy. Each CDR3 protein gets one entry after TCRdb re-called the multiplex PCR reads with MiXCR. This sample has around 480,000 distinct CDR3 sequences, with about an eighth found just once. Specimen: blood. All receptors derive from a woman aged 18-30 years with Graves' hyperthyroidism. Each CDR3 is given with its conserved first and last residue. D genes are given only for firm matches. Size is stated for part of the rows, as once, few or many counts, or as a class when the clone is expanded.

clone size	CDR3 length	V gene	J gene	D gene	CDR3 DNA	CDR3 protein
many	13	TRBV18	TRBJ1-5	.	TGTGCCAGCTCCTCGGAAGGGATTCAGCCCCAGCATTTT	CASSSEGIQPQHF
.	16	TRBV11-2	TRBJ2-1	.	TGTGCCAGCAGCTTCAAGGGTATTATAGAGTACTATGAGCAGTTCTTC	CASSFKGIIEYYEQFF
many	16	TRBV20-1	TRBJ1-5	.	TGCAGTGCTAGTAGTCCGGGACCGGAGGACGCTCAGCCCCAGCATTTT	CSASSPGPEDAQPQHF
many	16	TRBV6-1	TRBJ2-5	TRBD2	TGTGCCAGCAGCGGGCTAGCGGGAGGGAATCAAGAGACCCAGTACTTC	CASSGLAGGNQETQYF
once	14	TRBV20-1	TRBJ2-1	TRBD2	TGCAGCGGGGGGGGACATCCAACATCGCCTGGACAGTTCTTC	CSGGGHPTSPGQFF
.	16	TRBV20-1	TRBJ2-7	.	TGCAGTGCTAGAGGCCTTGACAAGCTGACAACCTACGGGCAGTACTTC	CSARGLDKLTTYGQYF
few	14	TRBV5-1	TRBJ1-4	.	TGCGCCAGCAGCTTCCTAAGCCCTAATGAAAAACTGTTTTTT	CASSFLSPNEKLFF
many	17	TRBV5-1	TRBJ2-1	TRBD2	TGCGCCAGCAGCCGTGGACTAGCGGGTAGCTCCTACAATGAGCAGTTCTTC	CASSRGLAGSSYNEQFF
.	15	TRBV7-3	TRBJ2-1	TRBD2	TGTGCCAGCAGCTTCGGAACTAGCGCCTATAATGAGCAGTTCTTC	CASSFGTSAYNEQFF
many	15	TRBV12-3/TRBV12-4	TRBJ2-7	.	TGTGCCAGCAGTTTTCTAGGCCAGGGGTTCCACGAGCAGTACTTC	CASSFLGQGFHEQYF
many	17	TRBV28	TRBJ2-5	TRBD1	TGTGCCAGCAGGACCAGAGAACGACAGGGGGTCCAAGAGACCCAGTACTTC	CASRTRERQGVQETQYF